The present T cell receptor (beta chain) was sequenced within a study of Ad26.COV2.S vaccination and SARS-CoV-2 variants (dated by TCRdb to about 2021). Regarding the complete study: Vaccine-arm donors were drawn from COV1001, a multicentre, randomized, double-blind, placebo-controlled phase I-IIa trial of Ad26.COV2.S in healthy adults. Ad26.COV2.S was administered intramuscularly at a dose of 5x10^10 or 1x10^11 viral particles, either as one shot or as two shots given 56 days apart. TCRbeta repertoire sequencing served as the tool for gauging how specific and how broad the SARS-CoV-2-reactive T cell receptors were following Ad26.COV2.S vaccination. A total of about 30 samples were included in the TCR-sequenced set, comprising around 20 Ad26.COV2.S vaccine recipients, 5 placebo recipients and 8 SARS-CoV-2 convalescent individuals. Participants in the trial were split at random into five groups of five each, receiving low-dose or high-dose Ad26.COV2.S once or twice, or else placebo on both occasions. Investigators did not know the trial group allocation while performing experiments and assessing outcomes. The research as a whole found: Higher spike-specific TCR breadth was observed in Ad26.COV2.S recipients than in placebo recipients (P = 0.0014). The study was not powered to compare responses between vaccine doses or regimens. The authors noted that total T cell responses may have been underestimated by the TCR breadth and depth analyses. Vaccine and placebo recipients had comparable non-spike TCR breadth, which fits with the vaccine containing only spike. After vaccination, spike-specific CD8+ and CD4+ T cell responses were reported to show substantial breadth.

TCRbeta CDR3 regions were sequenced with the immunoSEQ Assay. After extraction, genomic DNA underwent amplification by bias-controlled multiplex PCR, followed by high-throughput sequencing. The authors' pipeline ran thus. Collapsing and filtering of sequences were performed to quantify the absolute abundance of each unique TCRbeta CDR3 region. Usable DNA was measured by amplifying reference genes present in all nucleated cells, and TCRbeta template counts were normalized to that usable DNA to estimate T cell fraction. Repertoire TCRs were annotated as SARS-CoV-2-specific by exact matching of V gene, CDR3 amino acid sequence and J gene to a known reactive TCR set. The reference SARS-CoV-2 TCR set was obtained from MIRA and was filtered for enrichment in COVID-19-positive ImmuneCODE repertoires, whereby public or cross-reactive TCRs were removed. Drawing on the MIRA antigens, annotated TCRs were analysed further at the level of specific ORF or position within ORF. Breadth was defined as annotated unique rearrangements over total unique productive rearrangements; depth was the summed frequency of those rearrangements. Two-sided Wilcoxon rank-sum tests were applied when comparing TCR breadth between groups. TCRdb obtained this table from immuneACCESS and retained in-frame rearrangements with V and J assigned. These tables miss some clones; where compared with another copy, unresolved V genes account for less than half of the shortfall, and the remainder is unexplained. For V, J and clone size, that table is used; D and trimming come from the DNA. Across this sample there are roughly 680,000 clones, with more than 70% seen only once. Over 1.3% of the sample lies in the top ten.

The germline V gene (reference sequence) provides CDR1 DFQATT and CDR2 SNEGSKA. The CDR3 sequence holds 11 residues, the cysteine and phenylalanine included. Only the CDR3 DNA stays, 33 bases, in frame from base 1. V and J are trimmed by 5 bases and 4 bases, and the gene matches miss 2 bases of the junction. The treatment or condition label of this sample denotes: over 15 received Ad26.COV2.S at low or high dose, single or two shots; about five received placebo; per-sample allocation not given. Repertoires of vaccine and placebo recipients were sequenced from samples collected on day 63 after the first injection. In Cohort 1b, some 25 adults aged 18-55 years were enrolled at a single site in Boston, USA, between 29 July and 7 August 2020. Ad26.COV2.S was a replication-incompetent adenovirus type 26 vector expressing a prefusion-stabilized SARS-CoV-2 spike protein from the original Wuhan strain. A word on this clone: Its target antigen remains unknown. No base quality values were provided; no much bigger clone lies one nucleotide off. The sample carries other DNA sequences with the same CDR3.

The sequence derives from a person between 18 and 59 years old who received the Ad26.COV2.S COVID-19 vaccine or a placebo. The rearrangement combines TRBV20-1 with TRBJ2-7, with 7 bases in between that match TRBD1. The specimen comprised peripheral blood, sampled in a trial of Ad26.COV2.S vaccine versus placebo. The sequence in DNA is TGCAGTGCTCTACAGGGGTACGAGCAGTACTTC. Translation gives CSALQGYEQYF.